This T cell receptor beta chain stems from a study of PD-L1 blockade in urothelial cancer. About the study: The patients had undergone anywhere from 0 to 3 prior chemotherapy regimens. At 3 weeks after treatment start (second dose) and again at 6 weeks, blood was analyzed.

Noted time point: peripheral blood 6 weeks after treatment start. The V gene lost 1 base and the J gene lost 7 bases, with 11 bases spanning the gap. CDR3 length: 14 amino acids. Germline lookup yields CDR1 SGHVS and CDR2 FQNEAQ. TCRdb's copy holds only in-frame clones and misses some; the assay was immunoSEQ multiplex PCR. The table lists 90,000 to 130,000 clones, approximately 89% of them singletons, with approximately 3.8% in the top ten. The TCR was taken from a man between 60 and 75 years old with urothelial cancer. Sequences were derived from PBMCs, sampled around atezolizumab (anti-PD-L1) treatment. The chain joins TRBV7-8 to TRBJ1-5; maybe TRBD1 (6 bases). The chain's CDR3 is CASSLGQGTQPQHF. The CDR3 DNA follows: TGTGCCAGCAGCTTAGGGCAGGGGACCCAGCCCCAGCATTTT.